This T cell receptor beta chain was identified in a study of CD8+ T cells in alopecia areata. Extracted from the samples, RNA was reverse transcribed into cDNA to serve as the sequencing template. The data were produced by immunoSEQ multiplex PCR, yet TCRdb's version contains in-frame clones alone and is incomplete. The sample shows 90,000 to 130,000 clones, less than 75% of them seen only once. The CDR3 extends over 14 amino acids. V gave up 4 bases and J gave up 4 bases; unmatched junction bases: 6. CDR1 and CDR2 from the germline V gene are GTSNPN and SVGIG (reference sequence). Specified treatment: oral pan-JAK inhibitor, 5-10 mg twice daily.

The V gene is TRBV30, the J gene TRBJ2-1, with TRBD2 matching over 8 bases. Sequenced here: CD8+ T cells sorted from blood, sampled at week 24, from a patient treated with tofacitinib. This sequence was found in a human donor with alopecia areata. For the CDR3, the DNA is TGTGCCTGGATGAGCGGGGGCCTTTACAATGAGCAGTTCTTC. Translation gives CAWMSGGLYNEQFF.